This T cell receptor beta chain comes out of a study of cytotoxic CD8 clonotypes in ibrutinib-treated CLL. The method was immunoSEQ multiplex PCR; TCRdb's version includes in-frame clones alone and lacks a portion of them. The data hold about 160,000 clones, with about 88% observed a single time. This CDR3 spans 16 amino acids. Germline loops: CDR1 SEHNR, CDR2 FQNEAQ (reference sequence). The V and J ends lost 4 bases and 1 base respectively, with 15 bases between them. The clonotype comes from a human donor with chronic lymphocytic leukemia. The chain carries TRBV7-9 and TRBJ2-3; D perhaps matches TRBD2 (6 bases). Sequences were derived from PBMCs, sampled at disease progression, from a patient treated with ibrutinib. The CDR3 coding sequence is TGTGCCAGCAGCTGGCATACTAGCTCTCGCACAGATACGCAGTATTTT. The encoded protein is CASSWHTSSRTDTQYF. Full variable domain (missing parts from reference TRBV7-9 and TRBJ2-3): DTGVSQNPRHKITKRGQNVTFRCDPISEHNRLYWYRQTLGQGPEFLTYFQNEAQLEKSRLLSDRFSAERPKGSFSTLEIQRTEQGDSAMYLCASSWHTSSRTDTQYFGPGTRLTVL.